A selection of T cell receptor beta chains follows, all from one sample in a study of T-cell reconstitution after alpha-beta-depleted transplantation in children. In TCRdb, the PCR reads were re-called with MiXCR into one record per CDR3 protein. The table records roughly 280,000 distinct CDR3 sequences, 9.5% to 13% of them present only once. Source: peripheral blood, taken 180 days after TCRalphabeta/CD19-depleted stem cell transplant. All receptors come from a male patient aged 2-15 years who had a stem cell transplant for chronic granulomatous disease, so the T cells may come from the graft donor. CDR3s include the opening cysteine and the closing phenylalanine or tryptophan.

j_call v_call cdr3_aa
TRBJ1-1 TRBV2 CASSVDKHFNTEAFF
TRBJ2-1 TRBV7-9 CASSSLGEQFF
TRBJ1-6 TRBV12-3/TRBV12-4 CASSLKGGSPLHF
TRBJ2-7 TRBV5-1 CASSLEGGSAYEQYF
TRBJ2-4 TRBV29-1 CSVEFRGLAKNIQYF
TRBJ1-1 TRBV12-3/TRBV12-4 CASRQHPPTEAFF
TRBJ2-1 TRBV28 CVSSLLAGASYNEQFF
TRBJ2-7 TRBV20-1 CSATGLAGPSYEQYF
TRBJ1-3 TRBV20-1 CSAWGLGGGNTIYF
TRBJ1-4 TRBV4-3 CASSQDLRNEKLFF
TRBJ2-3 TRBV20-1 CSARDPSGRRTDTQYF
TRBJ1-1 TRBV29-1 CSATTGLDTEAFF
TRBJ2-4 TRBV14 CASSQGTRSNLIQYF
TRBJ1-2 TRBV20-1 CSARDPGRVYGYTF
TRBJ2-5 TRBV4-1 CASSQAPFSGGAWGQETQYF
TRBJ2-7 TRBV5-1 CASSFGYSGTLTYEQYF
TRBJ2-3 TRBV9 CASSVDGDTQYF
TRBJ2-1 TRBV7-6 CASSLLAGVNEQFF
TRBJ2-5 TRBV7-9 CASSGLAGAWETQYF
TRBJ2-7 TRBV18 CASSPTGDEQYF
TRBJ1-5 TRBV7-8 CASSLVHNQPQHF
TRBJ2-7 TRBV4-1 CASSLEPLGEQYF
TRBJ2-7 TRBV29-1 CSVDSGNEQYF
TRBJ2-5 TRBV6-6 CASRPQVGETQYF
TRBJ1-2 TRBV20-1 CSAQGPYGYTF
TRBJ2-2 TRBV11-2 CASNPIFQQGVGELFF
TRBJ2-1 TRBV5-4 CASSLPGTGSYNEQFF
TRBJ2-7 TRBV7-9 CASSSRGYEQYF
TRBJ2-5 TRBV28 CASTTWLAGAETQYF
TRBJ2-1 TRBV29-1 CSASGRALPEQFF
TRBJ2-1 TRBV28 CASSSGEQSYNEQFF
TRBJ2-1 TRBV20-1 CSASGAGVYNEQFF
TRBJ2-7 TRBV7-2 CASSLAGTSGAVEYF
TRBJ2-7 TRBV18 CASSPARTNKNEQYF
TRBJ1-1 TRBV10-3 CAISESEGNTEAFF
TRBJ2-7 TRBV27 CARLGTLVYEQYF